This T cell receptor beta chain derives from a study of cytomegalovirus exposure and HLA in healthy donors (dated by TCRdb to 2016 to 2017). Regarding the study in general: An earlier analysis of 587 of the donors reported approximately 300 Gb of sequence data and about 120 million unique TCR beta sequences obtained from about 200 million T cells. An early release that covered about 600 HLA-typed donors contained approximately 300 gigabases of sequencing data and about 84 million unique TCR sequences. Among the approximately 430 genotyped donors, around 81% belonged to the genetic ancestry cluster associated with self-reported Caucasian donors. The aim of the study was to test whether cataloging public T cell receptors could identify signatures of past pathogen exposure. The study used immunosequencing to profile the T cell repertoires of around 600 subjects and linked those repertoires to cytomegalovirus serostatus. Besides the first cohort of roughly 640 subjects, a separate validation cohort made up of some 110 different subjects was used. High-throughput TCR immunosequencing, statistical association of individual TCRs with disease status, and machine learning were combined to predict cytomegalovirus infection status. To study patterns of TCR occurrence, a later analysis re-analyzed previously published TCR beta repertoires from 700 or so donors and added high-resolution HLA genotyping. In the later analysis, no new phenotypic data were used to find candidate immune exposures; instead, reliance was placed on TCR beta sequences and their occurrence across donors. To decide whether each TCR beta V gene segment behaved as functional or pseudogenic, an earlier analysis of approximately 590 of the donors relied on high-throughput TCR beta sequencing. Donor age, sex, ethnicity and CMV serostatus were collected together with the repertoire data. In a later genetic analysis, genome-wide SNP genotypes for about 65% of the roughly 670 donors were used, and that subset was treated as a discovery cohort. Every repertoire in the discovery cohort had been generated on one and the same sequencing platform. Class I and class II HLA loci were covered by the typing at four-digit resolution. Typing coverage varied by locus: about 629-640 donors for A, B, C, DRB1 and DQB1; some 520 for DQA1; approximately 610 for DPA1; 400 to 480 for DPB1. Because of strong linkage in the cohort, a handful of DR-DQ haplotypes were treated as single units for association and clustering. Among roughly 400 genotyped donors of the cohort, an average of around 250,000 unique TCR beta nucleotide sequences was sequenced per donor, of which about 18% were non-productive.

Points the paper makes about the study in general: The cohort was sequenced for TCR beta chains only, and without alpha or paired-chain data the features that could be detected were limited. According to a later analysis, TCR association rates differed among HLA loci, with DRB1 alleles showing the most associated TCRs and HLA-C alleles showing the fewest. A few of the identified cytomegalovirus-associated TCR beta chains were confirmed in vitro to be specific for cytomegalovirus antigens. Compared with equally common non-associated chains, HLA-associated TCR beta chains in a later analysis were more clonally expanded and had lower generation probabilities. Correlated functional status among segregating V segments might reflect linkage disequilibrium, but an unknown experimental factor could not be ruled out. The authors suggested that the approach could potentially be extended to other disease states and immunological phenotypes. A later analysis found that most CMV-associated TCR beta chains appeared HLA-restricted, with HLA associations seemingly driven largely by CMV exposure. The presence/absence analyses assumed that sequencing depth was roughly uniform across donors, and that assumption may not be true. A further reported finding was that TCR beta sequences accurately predicted the HLA-A and HLA-B alleles for most subjects in the first cohort. The study listed 164 TCR beta chains as associated with cytomegalovirus. When HLA alleles, especially DR and DQ, strongly co-occurred, TCR associations were difficult to assign to individual alleles. Several of the top co-occurrence clusters appeared to be linked to parvovirus B19, influenza, CMV and Epstein-Barr virus, according to a later analysis. HLA typing was unavailable for some donors at each locus, so association tests used only the typed subset. In an earlier analysis of some 500 of the donors, most TCR beta V segments were observed in productive rearrangements about 87% or about 30% of the time, broadly matching IMGT annotations. Some IMGT-functional V segments, including TRBV6-2 and TRBV6-3, could not be told apart with the 87-base-pair reads, so those segments were excluded. Immune exposure information for the cohort was limited to CMV serostatus. In a later analysis, 16,951 TCR beta sequences were associated with specific HLA alleles at a false discovery rate of 0.05. A later genetic analysis associated a missense DCLRE1C variant with V-gene and J-gene trimming of TCR beta chains, and an independent cohort replicated the association. The earlier analysis of approximately 590 of the donors excluded some 16 rarely observed V segments, including chromosome 9 orphons, because counts were too low. A cluster of highly shared sequence variants was judged likely to be a technical artifact of the sequencing pipeline. The classifier was reported to diagnose cytomegalovirus status with high specificity and sensitivity in both the original and validation cohorts. Compared with the roughly 700-donor mean, donors in an Asian-associated ancestry cluster had fewer N-insertions in productive TCRs, according to a later genetic analysis. While some public TCRs were present in many individuals, most TCR sequences turned up only very rarely across donors.

The cohort consisted of some 670 healthy bone marrow donors. All cohort members were sampled while nominally healthy, although unrecorded immune exposures were likely present. The donor tested CMV seropositive and was one of the 289 seropositive cohort members. A peripheral blood sample was collected from each donor, and TCR beta sequencing was performed on peripheral blood mononuclear cells. Genomic DNA extraction from the blood cell samples was performed with the Qiagen DNeasy Blood Extraction Kit. Reading the germline V gene gives CDR1 SGHRS and CDR2 YFSETQ. CDR3 length: 15 amino acids, cysteine to phenylalanine. Only CDR3 DNA is held: 45 bases, read in frame from base 1. Relative to germline, V is missing 0 bases and J is missing 2 bases, with 3 bases of the junction outside any gene match. Details on this clone: Its antigen has not been determined. Base qualities are not recorded, but no much larger clone differs from it by a single base.

Receptor amplification or capture employed the immunoSEQ multiplex PCR assay. For the multiplex PCR, a mixture combining 60 forward primers for TCR Vbeta segments and 13 reverse primers for TCR Jbeta segments was used. Amplification of the CDR3 region of rearranged TCR beta genes was performed with a multiplex PCR assay on genomic DNA. The amplified TCR beta libraries were sequenced on the Illumina HiSeq System as 87-base-pair reads. The authors' pipeline ran thus. A later analysis counted around 72 million unique TCR beta chains across the 600 to 850 repertoires, and roughly 11 million of these chains were shared by at least two donors. Raw reads were error-corrected and collapsed into unique sequences with a nearest-neighbor algorithm that merged closely related sequences to remove PCR and sequencing errors. V, D and J gene segments were assigned by aligning CDR3 sequences to IMGT reference sequences. For a sequence to be retained, a match of at least six nucleotides to both a V gene segment and a J gene segment was required. Rearrangements were classified as productive when the CDR3 lacked stop codons and remained in frame with V and J, and all other rearrangements were classified as non-productive. Following IMGT convention, CDR3 was defined as the stretch from the second conserved V-encoded cysteine to the conserved J-encoded phenylalanine. In an earlier analysis of just under 600 of the donors, sequences lacking an unambiguous match to a single V gene segment were excluded. An earlier analysis of fewer than 650 of the donors classified V segments as functional when productive rearrangements were above 56.7% and as segregating when the standard deviation between donors was above 5%. A statistical classification framework was developed to diagnose cytomegalovirus status using the catalog of TCR beta chain sequences. V and J gene assignment, in a later analysis, came from comparing TCR nucleotide sequences with IMGT/GENE-DB human TR gene sequences. The TCRdist pipeline was used in a later analysis to assign CDR3 sequences and most-parsimonious VDJ recombination scenarios. In a later analysis, each TCR beta chain was defined by its CDR3 amino acid sequence together with its V-gene family, and reads lacking a unique V-gene family were excluded. A later analysis removed 450 to 600 highly shared, low-generation-probability nucleotide sequences to deal with suspected cross-contamination and a sequencing artifact. A later analysis calculated a clonal expansion index for each public chain from normalized within-repertoire ranks of inferred template counts. In a later analysis, generation probabilities were computed using a VDJ recombination model fitted to out-of-frame rearrangements, and the results were checked against IGoR. In a later analysis, TCR-TCR, TCR-HLA and TCR-CMV co-occurrence was scored with hypergeometric tests, and a repertoire-size bias correction was applied to TCR pairs. In a later analysis, false discovery rates were estimated by permuting HLA or CMV assignments 20 times. In a later analysis, co-occurring TCRs were grouped using DBSCAN, and TCRdist sequence similarity was added for clustering within HLA-allele-positive subsets. Repertoires with fewer than 30,000 or more than 120,000 public chains, plus five repertoires with anomalous nucleotide sharing, were excluded from co-occurrence clustering. TCRdb holds this immuneACCESS table with in-frame rearrangements only. Some clones are missing; in checked studies, unresolved V genes explain under half, and the rest has no known cause. The V and J calls and clone size were taken over from that table, and D and trimming were inferred from the DNA. In this sample the table shows about 150,000 clones, 80% of which occur a single time. The ten largest clones represent 9.5% to 15% of the sample.

The rearrangement joined TRBV5-1 to TRBJ2-7; TRBD2 matches 9 bases in the middle. Sequencing was done on a sample of PBMCs. The receptor was isolated from a man under 40 in good health and CMV-seropositive. The DNA reads as follows: TGCGCCAGCAGCTTGGACCTAGCGGGACCCTACGAGCAGTACTTC. Its amino acids are CASSLDLAGPYEQYF.